These T cell receptor beta chains were read from a single sample in a study of beta chain features in type 1 diabetes. This table comes from immunoSEQ multiplex PCR, and its TCRdb copy is limited to in-frame clones, with some not included. In the table there are 600,000 or so clones, around 15% of which are singletons. Sequenced sample: naive CD4+ T cells from blood. The receptors come from a man younger than 30 with type 1 diabetes. Each CDR3 is given with its conserved first and last residue.

>TRBJ2-1|TRBV30
CAWSGLAGDESYNEQFF
>TRBJ2-7|TRBV10-3
CAISESTAGNYEQYF
>TRBJ1-2|TRBV2
CASSESHYGYTF
>TRBJ1-1|TRBV5-1
CASSPGAANTEAFF
>TRBJ2-1|TRBV7-2
CASSTTDEQFF
>TRBJ2-5|TRBV10-2
CASSEPSGVSQETQYF
>TRBJ2-1|TRBV20-1
CSARVYNEQFF
>TRBJ2-7|TRBV6-1
CASSEGLAGAYEQYF
>TRBJ2-5|TRBV28
CASRSTGGGETQYF
>TRBJ1-6|TRBV4-3
CASSPPGGTGPFNSPLHF
>TRBJ1-1|TRBV6-1
CASRTGANTEAFF
>TRBJ2-7|TRBV30
CAWSRGGARSYEQYF
>TRBJ1-3|TRBV18
CASSPFEGTRSGNTIYF
>TRBJ2-1|TRBV7-7
CASSLTQAGNEQFF
>TRBJ1-5|TRBV4-2
CASSQETGGWLTNQPQHF
>TRBJ2-7|TRBV11-2
CASSLDRRGQSLKQYF
>TRBJ2-7|TRBV7-2
CASSPGGRLYEQYF
>TRBJ1-1|TRBV30
CAWSVTGTTEAFF
>TRBJ2-3|TRBV14
CASSQDRTQYF
>TRBJ2-3|TRBV19
CASSWRRRQADTQYF
>TRBJ2-7|TRBV28
CASSMLRGQGGEQYF
>TRBJ1-6|TRBV20-1
CSAGSPLHF
>TRBJ2-3|TRBV5-1
CASSFPGEDTQYF
>TRBJ2-5|TRBV4-3
CASSQEGRQQETQYF
>TRBJ1-2|TRBV7-9
CASSLATGIYGYTF
>TRBJ2-4|TRBV23-1
CASTQKGAKNIQYF
>TRBJ1-2|TRBV30
CAWVPLQGKNGYTF
>TRBJ2-1|TRBV2
CASRTGASSYNEQFF
>TRBJ2-3|TRBV9
CASSVRAGESNTQYF
>TRBJ2-7|TRBV4-1
CASSQVRAESSYEQYF
>TRBJ1-4|TRBV28
CASSLWASSEGEKLFF
>TRBJ1-5|TRBV5-1
CASSLERGGQPQHF
>TRBJ1-6|TRBV9
CASSARQGDNSPLHF